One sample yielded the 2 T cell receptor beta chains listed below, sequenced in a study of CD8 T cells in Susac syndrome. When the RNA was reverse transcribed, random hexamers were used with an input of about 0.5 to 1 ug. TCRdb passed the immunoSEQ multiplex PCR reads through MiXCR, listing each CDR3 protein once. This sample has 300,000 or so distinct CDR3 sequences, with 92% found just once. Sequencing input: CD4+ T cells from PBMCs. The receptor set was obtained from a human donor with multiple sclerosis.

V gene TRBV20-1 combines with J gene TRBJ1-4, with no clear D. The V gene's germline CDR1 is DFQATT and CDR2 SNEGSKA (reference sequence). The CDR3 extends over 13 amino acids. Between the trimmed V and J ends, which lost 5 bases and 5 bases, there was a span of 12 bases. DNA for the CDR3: TGCAGTGCTCCACGTACTCCCAATGAAAAACTGTTTTTT. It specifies CSAPRTPNEKLFF.

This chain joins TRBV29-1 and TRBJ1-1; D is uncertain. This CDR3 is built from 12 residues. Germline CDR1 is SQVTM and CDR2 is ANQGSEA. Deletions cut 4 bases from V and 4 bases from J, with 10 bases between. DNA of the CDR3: TGCAGCGTTGTATCCAGTACCACTGAAGCTTTCTTT. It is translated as CSVVSSTTEAFF.